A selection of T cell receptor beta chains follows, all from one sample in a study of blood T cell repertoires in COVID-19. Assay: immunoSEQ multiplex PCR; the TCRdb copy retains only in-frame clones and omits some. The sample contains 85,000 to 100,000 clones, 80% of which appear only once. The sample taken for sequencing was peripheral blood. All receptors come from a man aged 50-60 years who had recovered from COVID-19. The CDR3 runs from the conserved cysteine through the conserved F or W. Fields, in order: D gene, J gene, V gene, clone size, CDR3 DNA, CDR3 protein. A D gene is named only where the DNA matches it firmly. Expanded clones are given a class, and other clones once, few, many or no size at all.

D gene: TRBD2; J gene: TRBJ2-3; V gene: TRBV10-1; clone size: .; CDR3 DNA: TGCGCCAGCAGTGAGTCGGCTAGCGGCAGCACAGATACGCAGTATTTT; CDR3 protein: CASSESASGSTDTQYF
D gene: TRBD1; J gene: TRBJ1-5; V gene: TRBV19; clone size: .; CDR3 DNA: TGTGCCAGTAACGGACAGGCGGGTAATCAGCCCCAGCATTTT; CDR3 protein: CASNGQAGNQPQHF
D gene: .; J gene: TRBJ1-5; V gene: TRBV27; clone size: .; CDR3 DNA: .; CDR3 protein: CASSSSGSREPQHF
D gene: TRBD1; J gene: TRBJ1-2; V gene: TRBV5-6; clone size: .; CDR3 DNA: TGTGCCAGCAGGGACAGGTACTATGGCTACACCTTC; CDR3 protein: CASRDRYYGYTF
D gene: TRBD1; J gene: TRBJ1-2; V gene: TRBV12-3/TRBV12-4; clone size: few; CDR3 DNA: TGTGCCAGCAGTCAGGGACAGCTGTATGGCTACACCTTC; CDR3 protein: CASSQGQLYGYTF
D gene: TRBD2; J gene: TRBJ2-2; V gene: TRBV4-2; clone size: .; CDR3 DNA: TGTGCCAGCACCCCACTAGCGGGGAACACCGGGGAGCTGTTTTTT; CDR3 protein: CASTPLAGNTGELFF
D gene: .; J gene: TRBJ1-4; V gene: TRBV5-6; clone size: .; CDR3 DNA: TGTGCCAGCAGCTTCGGGGTAGACCCAACTAATGAAAAACTGTTTTTT; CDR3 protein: CASSFGVDPTNEKLFF
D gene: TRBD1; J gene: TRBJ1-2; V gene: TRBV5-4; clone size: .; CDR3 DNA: TGTGCCAGCAGCTGGACAGGGCTGGCGCATGGCTACACCTTC; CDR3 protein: CASSWTGLAHGYTF
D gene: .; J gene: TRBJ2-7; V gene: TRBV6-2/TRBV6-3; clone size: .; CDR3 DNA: TGTGCCAGCAGTTCTGGAGGGTACGAGCAGTACTTC; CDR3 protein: CASSSGGYEQYF
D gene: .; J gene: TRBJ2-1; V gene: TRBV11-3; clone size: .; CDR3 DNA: TGTGCCAGCAGCTTAGGAGCGGTATACAATGAGCAGTTCTTC; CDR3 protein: CASSLGAVYNEQFF
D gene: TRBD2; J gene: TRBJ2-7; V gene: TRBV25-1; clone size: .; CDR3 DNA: TGTGCCAGCAGTGGCTTTAGCGGGGTAAACTCCTACGAGCAGTACTTC; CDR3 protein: CASSGFSGVNSYEQYF
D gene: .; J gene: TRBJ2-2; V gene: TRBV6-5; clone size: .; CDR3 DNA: TGTGCCAGCAGTTGGCGGACAGAACGGACCGGGGAGCTGTTTTTT; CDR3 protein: CASSWRTERTGELFF
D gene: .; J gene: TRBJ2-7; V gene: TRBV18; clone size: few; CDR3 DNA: TGTGCCAGCCCCGGGGGAAGGGCCAGATACGAGCAGTACTTC; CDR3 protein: CASPGGRARYEQYF
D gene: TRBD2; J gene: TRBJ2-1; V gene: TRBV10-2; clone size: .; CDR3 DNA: TGCGCCAGCCGACTAGCGGGGGGCTCCTACAATGAGCAGTTCTTC; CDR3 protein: CASRLAGGSYNEQFF
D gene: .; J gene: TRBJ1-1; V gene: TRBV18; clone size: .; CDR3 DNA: TGTGCCAGCTCACCAGGACTTCAGACTGAAGCTTTCTTT; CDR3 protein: CASSPGLQTEAFF
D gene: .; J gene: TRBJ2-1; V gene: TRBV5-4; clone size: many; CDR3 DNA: TGTGCCAGCAGCTTGGAGGTCGGGATCTACAATGAGCAGTTCTTC; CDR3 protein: CASSLEVGIYNEQFF
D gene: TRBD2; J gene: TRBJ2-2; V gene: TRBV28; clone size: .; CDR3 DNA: TGTGCCAGCGGGGGGACTAGCGGGCGGAACACCGGGGAGCTGTTTTTT; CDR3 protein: CASGGTSGRNTGELFF
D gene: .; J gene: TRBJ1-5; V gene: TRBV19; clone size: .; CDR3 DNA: TGTGCCAGTAGTATTTCGACTTACCATCAGCCCCAGCATTTT; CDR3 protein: CASSISTYHQPQHF
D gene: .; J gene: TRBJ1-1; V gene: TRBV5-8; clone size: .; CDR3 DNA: TGTGCCAGCAGCCCCCGGGGGTCCATGAACACTGAAGCTTTCTTT; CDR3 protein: CASSPRGSMNTEAFF
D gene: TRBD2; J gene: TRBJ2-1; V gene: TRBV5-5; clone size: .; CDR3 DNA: TGTGCCAGCAGCTCACTAGCGGGGACTTTCTACAATGAGCAGTTCTTC; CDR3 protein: CASSSLAGTFYNEQFF
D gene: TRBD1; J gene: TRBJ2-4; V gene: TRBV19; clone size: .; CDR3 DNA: TGTGCCAGTAGAGAAAGGACAGGGGGCAGTGATAGGGCCAAAAACATTCAGTACTTC; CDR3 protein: CASRERTGGSDRAKNIQYF
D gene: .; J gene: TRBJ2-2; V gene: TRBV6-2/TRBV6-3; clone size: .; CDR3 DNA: TGTGCCAGCAGTTACCCGGACAGTGTGGGCACCGGGGAGCTGTTTTTT; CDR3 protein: CASSYPDSVGTGELFF
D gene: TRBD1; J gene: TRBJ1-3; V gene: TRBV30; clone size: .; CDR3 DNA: TGTGCCTGGAGTGCCCTCAGGGGGCCGAATGGAAACACCATATATTTT; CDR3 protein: CAWSALRGPNGNTIYF
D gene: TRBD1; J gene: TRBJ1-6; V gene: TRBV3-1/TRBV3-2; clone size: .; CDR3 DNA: TGTGCCAGCAGCCCTCCCTTCTACAGGGGAGGTAATTCACCCCTCCACTTT; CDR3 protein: CASSPPFYRGGNSPLHF
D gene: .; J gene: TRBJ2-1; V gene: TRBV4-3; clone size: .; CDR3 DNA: TGCGCCAGCAGCCAAGGGAGCGCTTCCTGGGTGGGTGAGCAGTTCTTC; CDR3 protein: CASSQGSASWVGEQFF
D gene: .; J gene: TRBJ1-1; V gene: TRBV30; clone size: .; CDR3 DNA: TGTGCCTGGGGGGGGGAGGTGGGCACTGAAGCTTTCTTT; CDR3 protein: CAWGGEVGTEAFF
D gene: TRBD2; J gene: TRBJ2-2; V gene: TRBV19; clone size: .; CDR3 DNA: TGTGCCAGTAGTCTACAACTAGCGGGGGGTACCGGGGAGCTGTTTTTT; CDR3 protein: CASSLQLAGGTGELFF
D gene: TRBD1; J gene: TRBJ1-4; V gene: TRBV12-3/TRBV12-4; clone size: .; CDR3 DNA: TGTGCCAGCAGACAGGGGGCAGGGGAAAAACTGTTTTTT; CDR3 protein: CASRQGAGEKLFF
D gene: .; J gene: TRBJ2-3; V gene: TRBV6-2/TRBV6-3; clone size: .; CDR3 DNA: TGTGCCAGCAGCCCCTGGGCTAGCGGCACAGATACGCAGTATTTT; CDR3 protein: CASSPWASGTDTQYF
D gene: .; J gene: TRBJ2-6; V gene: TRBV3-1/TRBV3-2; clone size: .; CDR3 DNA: TGTGCCAGCAGCCAAGATCCGGGCTCTGGGGCCAACGTCCTGACTTTC; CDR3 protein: CASSQDPGSGANVLTF
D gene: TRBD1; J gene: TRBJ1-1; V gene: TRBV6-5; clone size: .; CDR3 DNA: TGTGCCAGCAGTACATTTGAAACAGGGGAAACTGAAGCTTTCTTT; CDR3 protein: CASSTFETGETEAFF
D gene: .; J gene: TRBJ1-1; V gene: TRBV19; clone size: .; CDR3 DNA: TGTGCCACCAATACTCGGGGATACACTGAAGCTTTCTTT; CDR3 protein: CATNTRGYTEAFF
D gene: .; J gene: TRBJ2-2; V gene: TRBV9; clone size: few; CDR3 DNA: TGTGCCAGCAGAAAAGACACGAACACCGGGGAGCTGTTTTTT; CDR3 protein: CASRKDTNTGELFF